Detailed here is one T cell receptor (beta chain). The sample originates from a study of blood T cell repertoires in COVID-19. At the level of the study: Samples representing acute and convalescent COVID-19 were sourced from the United States, Italy and Spain. T cells, B-cell-depleted T cells, or PBMCs provided the cDNA or gDNA that served as material.

Under the authors' procedure: By means of reference gene primer amplification, nucleated cell counts were estimated. The table came from immunoSEQ multiplex PCR; TCRdb's copy has only in-frame clones and leaves some out. V, J and clone size are those of that table, while D and trimming were read from the DNA. The repertoire holds about 200,000 clones, with 88% as singletons. The sequenced material came from peripheral blood. This clonotype originated in a man between 35 and 55 years old with active or convalescent COVID-19.

The CDR3 nucleotides are TGTGCCAGCACCAAACAGGGTAAAGGGAGAACTGAAGCTTTCTTT. Encoded protein: CASTKQGKGRTEAFF. This chain links TRBV6-5 with TRBJ1-1; perhaps TRBD1 as D (6 bases). Germline V gene sequence: CDR1 MNHEY, CDR2 SVGAGI. This CDR3 spans 15 amino acids. V lost 7 bases to trimming and J lost 5 bases, with 20 bases between them.